This T cell receptor beta chain was sequenced during a study of CD4 T cells in relation to SARS-CoV-2 and coronaviruses. V gave up 6 bases and J gave up 4 bases, with 18 bases separating them. This CDR3 is built from 15 residues. The V gene's germline CDR1 is MNHEY and CDR2 SVGAGI. As to this clone: What it binds is not known.

Before the COVID-19 pandemic, during about 2011-2018, CD4+ T cells were taken from unexposed donors. Isolation of CD4+ T cells took place after around 11 days in culture. Testing used SARS-CoV-2 S/N and four cold-coronavirus spikes on unexposed-donor CD4+ T cells, cells permitting. The data were produced by immunoSEQ multiplex PCR, yet TCRdb's version contains in-frame clones alone and is incomplete. The repertoire holds over 10,000 clones, with approximately 80% as singletons. The TCR comes from a human donor in good health. Sequencing input: CD4+ T cells from PBMCs, cultured in vitro. The chain recombines TRBV6-5 with TRBJ2-5; D not resolved. Here the CDR3 DNA reads TGTGCCAGCAGCTTCTCGGTCCGAGGTAGAGAGACCCAGTACTTC. Protein: CASSFSVRGRETQYF.